The clone carrying this TCR beta chain was detected only a few times. Germline assignment: CDR1 DFQATT and CDR2 SNEGSKA (reference sequence). Trimming left V 5 bases short and J 1 base short, with 14 bases between. The CDR3 has 14 amino acids. TCRdb reprocessed the RT-PCR reads via MiXCR and lists one record per CDR3 protein. The repertoire has almost 700,000 distinct CDR3 sequences, approximately 15% of them found once; the top ten carry about 3.6%. The chain recombines TRBV20-1 with TRBJ2-5; D is tentatively TRBD1 or TRBD2 (6 bases each). The sequencing input was memory CD4+ T cells from blood. The TCR was taken from a female donor in good health, serving as a healthy control. The CDR3 nucleotides are TGCAGTGCTGGGGGGCGCGTTCTCCAAGAGACCCAGTACTTC. This sequence encodes CSAGGRVLQETQYF.